This TCR beta chain emerged from a study of blood T cell repertoires in COVID-19 (dated by TCRdb to the early 2020s). Study-wide context: Collaborator samples came from the United States, Italy and Spain and covered acute and convalescent phases of COVID-19. The material from the prospective study consisted of cDNA or gDNA derived from T cells, B-cell-depleted T cells, or PBMCs. The dataset comprised deeply sampled blood TCRbeta repertoires from subjects exposed to, actively infected with, or recovered from COVID-19. The repertoires were made available in a free public database intended to serve as a resource for research on the immune response to SARS-CoV-2. The samples were drawn from the first 160 participants of the ongoing ImmuneRACE study and from 1,254 subjects provided by 6 global collaborators. Sample metadata almost always included a de-identified subject ID, COVID-19 status, age in years and sex. Where available, HLA class I and class II types were obtained from metadata supplied by the sample provider rather than from assay-based typing. Points the paper makes about the study in general: Clinical and demographic metadata were provided uncurated, with the amount varying by source and participant.

As concerns this clone: What antigen it recognizes has not been identified. The sample holds no much larger clone one base away, and base qualities are not on file.

The collaborating institutions used their own protocols to collect whole blood in K2EDTA tubes. Collaborator samples were shipped for TCRbeta analysis as frozen whole blood, isolated PBMCs, or DNA extracted from either sample type. TCRbeta CDR3 regions were amplified from genomic DNA using the immunoSEQ Assay, a bias-controlled multiplex PCR. The source study handled its data this way. The number of nucleated cells in each sample was estimated by amplification of reference gene primers within the assay. To quantify the absolute abundance of each unique TCRbeta CDR3 rearrangement, sequence reads were collapsed and filtered. For each sample, productive Simpson clonality was calculated by taking the square root of Simpson's diversity index across productive rearrangements. TCRdb limited this immuneACCESS table to in-frame rearrangements with V and J called. A share of clones is missing; checked studies link under half to unresolved V genes, and the rest is unexplained. Clone size and V and J calls were adopted from that table, with D and trimming inferred from the DNA. Counted in this sample were under 200,000 clones; 85% to 90% of them appeared once. The ten largest clones add up to 0.7% to 0.85% of the sample.

The CDR1 and CDR2 encoded by the germline V gene are KGHSH and LQKENI. The V and J ends are trimmed by 3 bases and 1 base, leaving 13 bases between them. From the cysteine through the phenylalanine, the CDR3 covers 15 amino acids. Only CDR3 DNA remains: 45 bases, in frame from the first base. Sequencing was performed on peripheral blood. Here the chain combines TRBV18 and TRBJ2-7, with TRBD2 tentatively as D gene (5 bases match). The clonotype was recovered from a woman between 65 and 79 years old with acute or convalescent COVID-19. The base sequence is TGTGCCAGCTCACCGAGATTAGAGGGATCCTACGAGCAGTACTTC. Its translation is CASSPRLEGSYEQYF.